At least ten counts were recorded for the clone carrying this TCR beta chain. Its target is unknown. Through template switching, a universal primer site was introduced, and the cDNA contained unique molecular identifiers. MiXCR, applied by TCRdb to the 5' RACE reads, yields one record per CDR3 protein. The sample lists roughly 720,000 distinct CDR3 sequences; 18% were seen once. V was shortened by 1 base and J by 8 bases, with 8 bases between the two germline ends. CDR1 is SGHTA, CDR2 FQGNSA, per germline. This CDR3 region has 13 residues. This record comes from a study of identical twins. Study-level findings and limits: Fewer insertions were carried by abundant cord blood beta clonotypes, but none was seen in memory repertoires.

These data were also reused for a study on T cells expressing NK-cell markers. As reported in that work: An anti-gamma-delta TCR antibody confined sorting to alpha-beta TCR T cells across several of the experiments.

The chain links TRBV7-2 to TRBJ2-2; D not certain. The TCR originated in a woman under 30 in good health. The sequenced sample consisted of PBMCs. The CDR3 region is CASSLVPTGELFF. The CDR3 DNA follows: TGTGCCAGCAGCTTAGTCCCGACAGGGGAGCTGTTTTTT.